This is a list of T cell receptor beta chains from one sample in a study of long-term antiretroviral therapy in people with HIV. Only in-frame clones appear in the TCRdb table, and some are missing; sequencing was by immunoSEQ multiplex PCR. Of 15,000 to 20,000 clones in the sample, roughly nine tenths were seen once. The input for sequencing was unsorted PBMCs, taken 3 years after starting antiretroviral therapy. The receptors were sampled from a man in his forties or fifties with HIV. Both conserved end residues are part of each CDR3. Each record gives: D gene, J gene, clone size, V gene, CDR3 DNA, CDR3 protein. The D gene is left open where the match is weak. Size tells how often a clone was seen (once, few, many) or the class of an expanded clone, and some rows leave it out.

D: TRBD1
J: TRBJ1-2
size: once
V: TRBV5-4
DNA: TGTGCCAGCAGCTCGCCCCAGGGGGCGGGAGGCTACACCTTC
CDR3: CASSSPQGAGGYTF

D: NA
J: TRBJ2-7
size: NA
V: TRBV11-2
DNA: TGTGCCAGCAGCTCCAACAGAGCCTACGAGCAGTACTTC
CDR3: CASSSNRAYEQYF

D: NA
J: TRBJ1-2
size: NA
V: TRBV19
DNA: TGTGCCAGTAGTACCCGGGACACCTATGGCTACACCTTC
CDR3: CASSTRDTYGYTF

D: TRBD1
J: TRBJ2-7
size: NA
V: TRBV7-2
DNA: TGTGCCAGCAGCTCGGCACAGGGGGCGAAGCAGTACTTC
CDR3: CASSSAQGAKQYF

D: TRBD2
J: TRBJ2-7
size: NA
V: TRBV5-4
DNA: TGTGCCAGCAGCGATAGACTAGCGGTAAGCTCCTACGAGCAGTACTTC
CDR3: CASSDRLAVSSYEQYF

D: NA
J: TRBJ2-2
size: NA
V: TRBV9
DNA: TGTGCCAGCAGCGTAGAATTTGAGGGAGGTAACACCGGGGAGCTGTTTTTT
CDR3: CASSVEFEGGNTGELFF

D: NA
J: TRBJ2-3
size: NA
V: TRBV30
DNA: TGTGCCTGGAGTATCACAGATACGCAGTATTTT
CDR3: CAWSITDTQYF

D: TRBD2
J: TRBJ2-5
size: NA
V: TRBV10-1
DNA: TGCGCCAGCAGTCCCACTAGCGGGGGGCCAGAGACCCAGTACTTC
CDR3: CASSPTSGGPETQYF

D: NA
J: TRBJ2-7
size: once
V: TRBV30
DNA: TGTGCCTGGCAGCTTAGCTGGGCACCTTACGAGCAGTACTTC
CDR3: CAWQLSWAPYEQYF

D: TRBD1
J: TRBJ2-6
size: NA
V: TRBV9
DNA: TGTGCCAGCAGCGTAGGGACAGGCGGTTTCTCTGGGGCCAACGTCCTGACTTTC
CDR3: CASSVGTGGFSGANVLTF

D: NA
J: TRBJ1-6
size: NA
V: TRBV4-1
DNA: TGCGCCAGCAGCCAGGGACATGCGAGGTCCTATAATTCACCCCTCCACTTT
CDR3: CASSQGHARSYNSPLHF

D: NA
J: TRBJ1-3
size: NA
V: TRBV5-1
DNA: TGCGCCAGCAGCTTGGAGGCAGGAGGCGGAAACACCATATATTTT
CDR3: CASSLEAGGGNTIYF

D: NA
J: TRBJ1-2
size: NA
V: TRBV4-3
DNA: TGCGCCAGCAGCCAAGATATGGGGGCTGCGTATGGCTACACCTTC
CDR3: CASSQDMGAAYGYTF

D: NA
J: TRBJ1-5
size: NA
V: TRBV19
DNA: TGTGCCAGTAGTATAGGAATGGCGTGGAATCAGCCCCAGCATTTT
CDR3: CASSIGMAWNQPQHF

D: TRBD2
J: TRBJ2-2
size: NA
V: TRBV6-1
DNA: TGTGCCAGCAGTGAATTGGGACTAGCGGGTGCGAACACCGGGGAGCTGTTTTTT
CDR3: CASSELGLAGANTGELFF

D: NA
J: TRBJ1-1
size: NA
V: TRBV19
DNA: TGTGCCAGTAGTAGGAAGGACACTGAAGCTTTCTTT
CDR3: CASSRKDTEAFF

D: NA
J: TRBJ2-1
size: NA
V: TRBV15
DNA: TGTGCCACCAGCCCTGTGAGCTCCTACAATGAGCAGTTCTTC
CDR3: CATSPVSSYNEQFF

D: NA
J: TRBJ2-3
size: NA
V: TRBV18
DNA: TGTGCCAGCTCACCCCTCTGGGGACCTTCTACATTAAGCTCCACAGATACGCAGTATTTT
CDR3: CASSPLWGPSTLSSTDTQYF

D: NA
J: TRBJ1-5
size: NA
V: TRBV28
DNA: TGTGCCAGCAGTTGGGGGGACCGTGGTCCCGGTCAGCCCCAGCATTTT
CDR3: CASSWGDRGPGQPQHF

D: TRBD1
J: TRBJ2-7
size: NA
V: TRBV19
DNA: TGTGCCAGTAGTACCCCCGACAGGGAATACTCCTACGAGCAGTACTTC
CDR3: CASSTPDREYSYEQYF

D: NA
J: TRBJ1-6
size: NA
V: TRBV6-1
DNA: TGTGCCAGCAGTAAAGACAGCCTAGGGATGTCACCCCTCCACTTT
CDR3: CASSKDSLGMSPLHF

D: TRBD2
J: TRBJ2-5
size: NA
V: TRBV11-2
DNA: TGTGCCAGCAGCTTAGGACTGCTGAGCGGGGGGGCGGAGACCCAGTACTTC
CDR3: CASSLGLLSGGAETQYF

D: TRBD2
J: TRBJ2-7
size: once
V: TRBV2
DNA: TGTGCCTCCGACCGGGGGGTCCCCAACGAGCAGTACTTC
CDR3: CASDRGVPNEQYF

D: NA
J: TRBJ1-5
size: NA
V: TRBV28
DNA: TGTGCCAGCAGTTTAAGTCTACATAATCAGCCCCAGCATTTT
CDR3: CASSLSLHNQPQHF

D: TRBD1
J: TRBJ2-7
size: NA
V: TRBV10-3
DNA: TGTGCCATCAGTGAGCCGGGACAGGGGGTTTACGAGCAGTACTTC
CDR3: CAISEPGQGVYEQYF

D: NA
J: TRBJ1-3
size: few
V: TRBV30
DNA: TGTGCCTGGAGTACCCCGGCGGGGCCTGGAAACACCATATATTTT
CDR3: CAWSTPAGPGNTIYF

D: NA
J: TRBJ2-3
size: NA
V: TRBV7-3
DNA: TGTGCCAGCAGCCGTACGCCGGGGGGCAAAGATACGCAGTATTTT
CDR3: CASSRTPGGKDTQYF

D: NA
J: TRBJ1-1
size: NA
V: TRBV5-1
DNA: TGCGCCAGCAGCTTGGTTATACCGGGGGCGCGGAACACTGAAGCTTTCTTT
CDR3: CASSLVIPGARNTEAFF

D: TRBD1
J: TRBJ1-2
size: NA
V: TRBV29-1
DNA: TGCAGCGTCGGACAGGGGGTAGGGGGCTACACCTTC
CDR3: CSVGQGVGGYTF

D: NA
J: TRBJ1-2
size: NA
V: TRBV10-2
DNA: TGCGCCAGCAGTGTCGAGGGAGGCTATGGCTACACCTTC
CDR3: CASSVEGGYGYTF

D: NA
J: TRBJ2-3
size: NA
V: TRBV9
DNA: TGTGCCAGCAGCGTAGTCAGCACAGATACGCAGTATTTT
CDR3: CASSVVSTDTQYF

D: NA
J: TRBJ2-7
size: NA
V: TRBV5-1
DNA: TGCGCCAGCAGCTTAACAAGGGGGGCATCCTACGAGCAGTACTTC
CDR3: CASSLTRGASYEQYF

D: NA
J: TRBJ2-2
size: NA
V: TRBV6-6
DNA: TGTGCCAGCAGTGCCCAAAGACCCGGGGAGCTGTTTTTT
CDR3: CASSAQRPGELFF

D: TRBD1
J: TRBJ1-1
size: NA
V: TRBV5-5
DNA: TGTGCCAGCAGGGGAACAGGGGGTGGTACTGAAGCTTTCTTT
CDR3: CASRGTGGGTEAFF

D: NA
J: TRBJ1-3
size: once
V: TRBV4-3
DNA: TGCGCCAGCAGCCAAGCGGGACGCTCCTCTGGAAACACCATATATTTT
CDR3: CASSQAGRSSGNTIYF

D: NA
J: TRBJ2-5
size: NA
V: TRBV11-3
DNA: TGTGCCAGCAGCTTAGGTGTCAGGGAAGAGACCCAGTACTTC
CDR3: CASSLGVREETQYF

D: NA
J: TRBJ1-2
size: NA
V: TRBV7-9
DNA: TGTGCCAGCAGCTTAGTAACACAGGGAGACTATGGCTACACCTTC
CDR3: CASSLVTQGDYGYTF

D: NA
J: TRBJ2-3
size: NA
V: TRBV28
DNA: TGTGCCAGCAGTTTATTAGGGGCTGAGGGCACAGATACGCAGTATTTT
CDR3: CASSLLGAEGTDTQYF

D: NA
J: TRBJ1-1
size: NA
V: TRBV19
DNA: TGTGCCAGTTCCATCCTTGGGGAGGGCCCAACGAACACTGAAGCTTTCTTT
CDR3: CASSILGEGPTNTEAFF

D: TRBD1
J: TRBJ2-3
size: few
V: TRBV5-5
DNA: TGTGCCAGCAGCTTGGAAACAGGGGAGACAGATACGCAGTATTTT
CDR3: CASSLETGETDTQYF

D: NA
J: TRBJ2-3
size: NA
V: TRBV19
DNA: TGTGCCAGTAGTACGACGGAGGAGGATACGCAGTATTTT
CDR3: CASSTTEEDTQYF

D: TRBD2
J: TRBJ2-3
size: NA
V: TRBV7-3
DNA: TGTGCCAGCAGCTTACAGCGGGGGGGCCGAGATACGCAGTATTTT
CDR3: CASSLQRGGRDTQYF

D: TRBD1
J: TRBJ2-2
size: once
V: TRBV6-5
DNA: TGTGCCAGCAGTTTGCAAACAGGGACAGCGACCGGGGAGCTGTTTTTT
CDR3: CASSLQTGTATGELFF

D: NA
J: TRBJ1-1
size: NA
V: TRBV30
DNA: TGTGCCTGGAGTGCCGGGGGGAGCACTGAAGCTTTCTTT
CDR3: CAWSAGGSTEAFF

D: NA
J: TRBJ2-3
size: NA
V: TRBV28
DNA: TGTGCACTGGTGCGAAACACAGATACGCAGTATTTT
CDR3: CALVRNTDTQYF

D: NA
J: TRBJ2-7
size: NA
V: TRBV6-1
DNA: TGTGCCAGCGATGACAGGTCAAATTACGAGCAGTACTTC
CDR3: CASDDRSNYEQYF

D: NA
J: TRBJ1-2
size: once
V: TRBV7-8
DNA: TGTGCCAGCAGCCCCTTGGTAGGAGGCCGATATGGCTACACCTTC
CDR3: CASSPLVGGRYGYTF

D: NA
J: TRBJ2-6
size: NA
V: TRBV6-1
DNA: TGTGCCAGCTATCAGGGCGCGGCCGGGGCCAACGTCCTGACTTTC
CDR3: CASYQGAAGANVLTF

D: NA
J: TRBJ1-1
size: NA
V: TRBV29-1
DNA: TGCAGCGTTACAGGGCTGGACACTGAAGCTTTCTTT
CDR3: CSVTGLDTEAFF

D: TRBD2
J: TRBJ2-3
size: once
V: TRBV29-1
DNA: TGCAGCGTTCAGGCCGGGACTAACACAGATACGCAGTATTTT
CDR3: CSVQAGTNTDTQYF

D: NA
J: TRBJ1-1
size: NA
V: TRBV9
DNA: TGTGCCAGCAGCGTAGGGGGGTACACTGAAGCTTTCTTT
CDR3: CASSVGGYTEAFF

D: NA
J: TRBJ1-5
size: NA
V: TRBV28
DNA: TGTGCCAGCGGGGGGGGCAATCAGCCCCAGCATTTT
CDR3: CASGGGNQPQHF

D: NA
J: TRBJ1-1
size: NA
V: TRBV28
DNA: TGTGCCAGCAGTCTCACTATTCAGGGATCCATTGACACTGAAGCTTTCTTT
CDR3: CASSLTIQGSIDTEAFF

D: TRBD1
J: TRBJ2-3
size: NA
V: TRBV4-3
DNA: TGCGCCAGCAGCTACGGGACAGGGGGCACAGATACGCAGTATTTT
CDR3: CASSYGTGGTDTQYF

D: NA
J: TRBJ1-2
size: NA
V: TRBV28
DNA: TGTGCCAGCAGTCAGTCACTTTCGGGAGATGGCTACACCTTC
CDR3: CASSQSLSGDGYTF

D: TRBD1
J: TRBJ2-4
size: NA
V: TRBV2
DNA: TGTGCCAGCAGTGAGCAGGACAGGGGAAACATTCAGTACTTC
CDR3: CASSEQDRGNIQYF

D: NA
J: TRBJ1-3
size: NA
V: TRBV18
DNA: TGTGCCAGCTCAACCCAGACGGGGTCTAAGAACACCATATATTTT
CDR3: CASSTQTGSKNTIYF

D: NA
J: TRBJ2-3
size: NA
V: TRBV10-3
DNA: TGTGCCAACCGGGGAGGAGAGGGGGATACGCAGTATTTT
CDR3: CANRGGEGDTQYF